Reported below is one T cell receptor (beta chain). This entry is derived from a study of blood T cell repertoires in COVID-19. Looking at the study overall: Sites in the United States, Italy and Spain provided acute and convalescent COVID-19 samples. The analysed material was cDNA or gDNA that came from T cells, B-cell-depleted T cells, or PBMCs.

Germline V gene data show CDR1 as LNHNV and CDR2 as YYDKDF (reference sequence). The CDR3 extends over 13 amino acids. V shed 5 bases and J shed 5 bases, with 10 bases lying between them. Methods used by the authors: Nucleated cell counts were estimated from reference gene primer amplification. Here immunoSEQ multiplex PCR was the method, and the copy in TCRdb shows in-frame clones only, minus some. V and J calls and clone size come straight from that table; D and trimming were deduced from the DNA. The data contain approximately 36,000 clones, 87% of them singletons. The rearrangement joins TRBV15 to TRBJ1-5; D gene ambiguous. Source material: peripheral blood. The clonotype was recovered from a man in his fifties or sixties with acute or convalescent COVID-19. CDR3 protein: CATSRKGDQPQHF. Written as DNA, the CDR3 is TGTGCCACCAGCCGCAAAGGAGATCAGCCCCAGCATTTT. Variable domain in full (rest from reference TRBV15 and TRBJ1-5): DAMVIQNPRYQVTQFGKPVTLSCSQTLNHNVMYWYQQKSSQAPKLLFHYYDKDFNNEADTPDNFQSRRPNTSFCFLDIRSPGLGDTAMYLCATSRKGDQPQHFGDGTRLSIL.